This T cell receptor beta chain was recovered during a study of shared clonotypes between healthy human individuals. The CDR3 is 14 amino acids. Germline-derived CDR1 and CDR2 are MGHRA and YSYEKL. The ends were cut back, 0 bases at V and 4 bases at J, with 10 bases in the middle. Profiling relied on immunoSEQ multiplex PCR, and the TCRdb table lists in-frame clones only, not all of them. The data contain nearly 1 million clones, more than 75% of them singletons. The sample was memory CD4+ T cells sorted from blood. Documented subset: CD45RA-negative fraction. The TCR sequence derives from a man between 18 and 35 years old in good health. V and J are TRBV4-1 and TRBJ2-7; no definite D call. The DNA for the CDR3 is TGCGCCAGCAGCCAAGACGGCGGCCGATACGAGCAGTACTTC. This sequence encodes CASSQDGGRYEQYF.